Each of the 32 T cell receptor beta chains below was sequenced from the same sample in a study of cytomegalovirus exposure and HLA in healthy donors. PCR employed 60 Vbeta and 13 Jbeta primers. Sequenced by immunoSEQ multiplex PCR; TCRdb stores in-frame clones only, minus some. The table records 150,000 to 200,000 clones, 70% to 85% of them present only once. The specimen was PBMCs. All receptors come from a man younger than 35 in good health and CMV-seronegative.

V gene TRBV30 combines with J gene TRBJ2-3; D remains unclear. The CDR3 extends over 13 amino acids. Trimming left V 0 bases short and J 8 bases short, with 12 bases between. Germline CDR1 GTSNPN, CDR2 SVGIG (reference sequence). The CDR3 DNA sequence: TGTGCCTGGAGTGTTGTAGGCCTAGGTACGCAGTATTTT. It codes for CAWSVVGLGTQYF.

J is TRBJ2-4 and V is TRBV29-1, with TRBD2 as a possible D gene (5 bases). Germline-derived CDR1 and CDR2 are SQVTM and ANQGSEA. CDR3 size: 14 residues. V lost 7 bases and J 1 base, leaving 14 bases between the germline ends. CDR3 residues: CSGTGVGAKNIQYF. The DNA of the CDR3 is TGCAGCGGGACTGGAGTTGGGGCCAAAAACATTCAGTACTTC.

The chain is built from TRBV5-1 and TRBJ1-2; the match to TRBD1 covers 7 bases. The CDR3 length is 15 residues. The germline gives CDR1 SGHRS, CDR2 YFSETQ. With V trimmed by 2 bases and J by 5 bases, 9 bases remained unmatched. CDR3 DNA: TGCGCCAGCAGCTTCGACCGACAGGGTCTATATGGCTACACCTTC. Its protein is CASSFDRQGLYGYTF.

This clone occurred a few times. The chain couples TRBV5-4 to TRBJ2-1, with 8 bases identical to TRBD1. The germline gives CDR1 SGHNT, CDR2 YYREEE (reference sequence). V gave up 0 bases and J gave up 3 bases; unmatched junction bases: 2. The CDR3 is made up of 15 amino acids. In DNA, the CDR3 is TGTGCCAGCAGCTTGGACAGGGGGAACTACAATGAGCAGTTCTTC. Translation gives CASSLDRGNYNEQFF.

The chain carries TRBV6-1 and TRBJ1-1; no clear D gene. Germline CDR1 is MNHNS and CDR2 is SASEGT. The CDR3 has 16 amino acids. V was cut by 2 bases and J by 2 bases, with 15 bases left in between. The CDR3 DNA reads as TGTGCCAGCAGTGAACCCCTGGGAGGCGGCAACACTGAAGCTTTCTTT. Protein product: CASSEPLGGGNTEAFF.

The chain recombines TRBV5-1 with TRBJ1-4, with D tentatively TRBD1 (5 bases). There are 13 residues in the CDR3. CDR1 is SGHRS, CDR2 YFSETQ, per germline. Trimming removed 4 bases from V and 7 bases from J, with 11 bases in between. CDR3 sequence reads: CASSRGKGEKLFF. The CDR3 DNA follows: TGCGCCAGCAGCAGGGGAAAGGGTGAAAAACTGTTTTTT. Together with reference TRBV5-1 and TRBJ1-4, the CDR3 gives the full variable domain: KAGVTQTPRYLIKTRGQQVTLSCSPISGHRSVSWYQQTPGQGLQFLFEYFSETQRNKGNFPGRFSGRQFSNSRSEMNVSTLELGDSALYLCASSRGKGEKLFFGSGTQLSVL.

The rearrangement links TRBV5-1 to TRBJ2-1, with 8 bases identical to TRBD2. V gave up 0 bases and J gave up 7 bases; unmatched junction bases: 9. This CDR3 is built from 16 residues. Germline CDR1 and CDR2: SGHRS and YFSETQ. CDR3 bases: TGCGCCAGCAGCTTGGCTCCAGCGGGAGCCGTGAATGAGCAGTTCTTC. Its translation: CASSLAPAGAVNEQFF.

The DNA of the CDR3 is TGTGCCACCAGCTTTTCCCCGGGGTCCGCCTACGAGCAGTACTTC. It yields the protein CATSFSPGSAYEQYF. The V and J genes are TRBV15 and TRBJ2-7; the D gene is possibly TRBD2 (5 bases). Germline CDR1 reads LNHNV; CDR2 reads YYDKDF (reference sequence). This CDR3 contains 15 residues. Trimming removed 5 bases at V and 2 bases at J, with 16 bases between.

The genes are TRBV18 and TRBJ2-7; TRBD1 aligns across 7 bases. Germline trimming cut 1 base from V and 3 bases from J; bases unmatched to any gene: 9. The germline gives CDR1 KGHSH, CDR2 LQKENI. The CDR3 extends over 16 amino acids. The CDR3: CASSPQGAGMNYEQYF. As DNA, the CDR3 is TGTGCCAGCTCACCACAGGGGGCAGGGATGAACTACGAGCAGTACTTC. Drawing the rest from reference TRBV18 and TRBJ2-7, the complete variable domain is NAGVMQNPRHLVRRRGQEARLRCSPMKGHSHVYWYRQLPEEGLKFMVYLQKENIIDESGMPKERFSAEFPKEGPSILRIQQVVRGDSAAYFCASSPQGAGMNYEQYFGPGTRLTVT.

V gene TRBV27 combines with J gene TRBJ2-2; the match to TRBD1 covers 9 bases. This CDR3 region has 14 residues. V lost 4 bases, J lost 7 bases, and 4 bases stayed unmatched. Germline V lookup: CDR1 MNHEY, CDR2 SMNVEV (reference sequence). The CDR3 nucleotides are TGTGCCAGCAGTTCATACAGGGGGCACGGGGAGCTGTTTTTT. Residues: CASSSYRGHGELFF.

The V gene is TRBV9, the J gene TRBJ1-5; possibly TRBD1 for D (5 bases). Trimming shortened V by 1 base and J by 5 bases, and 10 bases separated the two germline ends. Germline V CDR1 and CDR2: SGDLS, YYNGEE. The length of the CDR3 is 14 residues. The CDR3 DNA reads TGTGCCAGCAGCGTATCTGGGGGGGATCAGCCCCAGCATTTT. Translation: CASSVSGGDQPQHF.

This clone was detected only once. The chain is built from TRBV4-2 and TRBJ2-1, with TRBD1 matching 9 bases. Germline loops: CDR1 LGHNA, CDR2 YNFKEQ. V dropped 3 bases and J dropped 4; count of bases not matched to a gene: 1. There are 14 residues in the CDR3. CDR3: CASSQGQGYNEQFF. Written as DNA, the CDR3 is TGTGCCAGCAGCCAGGGACAGGGATACAATGAGCAGTTCTTC.

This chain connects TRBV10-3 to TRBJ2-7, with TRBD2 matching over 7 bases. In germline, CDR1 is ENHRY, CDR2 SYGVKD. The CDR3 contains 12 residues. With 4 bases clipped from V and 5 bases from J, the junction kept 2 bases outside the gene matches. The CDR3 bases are TGTGCCATCAGTGGTCGGGGGGACGAGCAGTACTTC. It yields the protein CAISGRGDEQYF.

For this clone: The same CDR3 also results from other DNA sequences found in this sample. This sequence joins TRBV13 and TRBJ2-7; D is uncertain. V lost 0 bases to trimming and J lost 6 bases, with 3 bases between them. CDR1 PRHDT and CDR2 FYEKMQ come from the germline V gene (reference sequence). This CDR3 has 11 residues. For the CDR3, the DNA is TGTGCCAGCAGCTTAGGCGGCGAGCAGTACTTC. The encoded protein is CASSLGGEQYF.

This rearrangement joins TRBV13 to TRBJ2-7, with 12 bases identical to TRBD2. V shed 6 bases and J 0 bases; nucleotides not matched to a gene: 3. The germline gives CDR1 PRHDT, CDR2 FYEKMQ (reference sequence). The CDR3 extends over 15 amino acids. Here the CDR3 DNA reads TGTGCCAGCAGACAACTAGCGGGGGGCTCCTACGAGCAGTACTTC. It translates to CASRQLAGGSYEQYF. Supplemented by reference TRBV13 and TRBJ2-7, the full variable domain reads AAGVIQSPRHLIKEKRETATLKCYPIPRHDTVYWYQQGPGQDPQFLISFYEKMQSDKGSIPDRFSAQQFSDYHSELNMSSLELGDSALYFCASRQLAGGSYEQYFGPGTRLTVT.

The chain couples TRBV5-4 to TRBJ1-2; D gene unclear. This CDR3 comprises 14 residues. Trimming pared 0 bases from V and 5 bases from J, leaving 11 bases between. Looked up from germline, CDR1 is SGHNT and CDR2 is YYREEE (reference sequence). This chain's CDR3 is CASSLAVADYGYTF. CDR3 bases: TGTGCCAGCAGCTTGGCCGTGGCGGATTATGGCTACACCTTC.

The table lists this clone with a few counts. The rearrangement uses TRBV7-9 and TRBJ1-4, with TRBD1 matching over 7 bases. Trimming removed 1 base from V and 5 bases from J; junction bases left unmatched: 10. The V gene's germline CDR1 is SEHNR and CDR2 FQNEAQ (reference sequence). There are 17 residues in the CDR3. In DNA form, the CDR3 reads TGTGCCAGCAGCTTAGAGGGGGCTGTCAGGGGGAATGAAAAACTGTTTTTT. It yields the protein CASSLEGAVRGNEKLFF. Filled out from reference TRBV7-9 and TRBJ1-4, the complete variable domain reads DTGVSQNPRHKITKRGQNVTFRCDPISEHNRLYWYRQTLGQGPEFLTYFQNEAQLEKSRLLSDRFSAERPKGSFSTLEIQRTEQGDSAMYLCASSLEGAVRGNEKLFFGSGTQLSVL.

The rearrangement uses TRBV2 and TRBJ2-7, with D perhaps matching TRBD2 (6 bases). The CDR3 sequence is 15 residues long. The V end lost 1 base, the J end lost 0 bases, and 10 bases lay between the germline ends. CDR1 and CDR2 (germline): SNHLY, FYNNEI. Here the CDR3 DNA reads TGTGCCAGCAGTGAAGAAGGAGGGCTCTCCTACGAGCAGTACTTC. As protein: CASSEEGGLSYEQYF.

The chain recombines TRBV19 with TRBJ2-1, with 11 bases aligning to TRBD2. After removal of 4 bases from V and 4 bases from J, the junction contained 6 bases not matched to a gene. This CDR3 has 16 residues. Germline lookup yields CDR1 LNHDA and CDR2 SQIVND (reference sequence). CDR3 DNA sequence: TGTGCCAGTAGTAAGTCTAGCGGGGGGTCTTACAATGAGCAGTTCTTC. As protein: CASSKSSGGSYNEQFF.

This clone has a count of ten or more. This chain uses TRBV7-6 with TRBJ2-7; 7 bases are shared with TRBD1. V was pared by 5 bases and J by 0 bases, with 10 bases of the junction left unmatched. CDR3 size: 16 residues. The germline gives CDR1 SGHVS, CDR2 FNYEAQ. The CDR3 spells CASSTSGTEFSYEQYF. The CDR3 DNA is TGTGCCAGCAGCACTAGTGGGACAGAATTCTCCTACGAGCAGTACTTC.

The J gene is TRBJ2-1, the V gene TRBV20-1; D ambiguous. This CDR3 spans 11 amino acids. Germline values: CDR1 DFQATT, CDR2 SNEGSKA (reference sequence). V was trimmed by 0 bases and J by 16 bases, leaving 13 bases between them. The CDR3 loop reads CSARDGPTIFF. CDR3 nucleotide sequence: TGCAGTGCTAGAGATGGCCCAACAATATTCTTC.

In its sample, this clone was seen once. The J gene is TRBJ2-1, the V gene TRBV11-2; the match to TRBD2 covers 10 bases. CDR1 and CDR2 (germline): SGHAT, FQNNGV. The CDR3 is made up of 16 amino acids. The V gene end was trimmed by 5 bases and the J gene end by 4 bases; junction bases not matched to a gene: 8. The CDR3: CASSATIAGGYNEQFF. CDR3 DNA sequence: TGTGCCAGCAGCGCGACGATAGCGGGGGGTTACAATGAGCAGTTCTTC.

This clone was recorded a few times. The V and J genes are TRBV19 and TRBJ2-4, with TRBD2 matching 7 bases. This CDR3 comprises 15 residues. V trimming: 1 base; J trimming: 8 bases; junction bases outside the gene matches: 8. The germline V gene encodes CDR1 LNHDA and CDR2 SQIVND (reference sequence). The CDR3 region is CASSIGRLAADIQYF. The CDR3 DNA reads TGTGCCAGTAGTATAGGTCGTCTAGCGGCGGACATTCAGTACTTC. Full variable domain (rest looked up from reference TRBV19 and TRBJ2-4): DGGITQSPKYLFRKEGQNVTLSCEQNLNHDAMYWYRQDPGQGLRLIYYSQIVNDFQKGDIAEGYSVSREKKESFPLTVTSAQKNPTAFYLCASSIGRLAADIQYFGAGTRLSVL.

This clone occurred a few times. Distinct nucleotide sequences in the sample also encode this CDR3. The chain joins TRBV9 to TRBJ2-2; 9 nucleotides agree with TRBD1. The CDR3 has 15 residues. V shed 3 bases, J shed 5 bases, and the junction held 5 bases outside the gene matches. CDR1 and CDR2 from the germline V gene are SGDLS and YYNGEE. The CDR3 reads CASSGGQGRTGELFF. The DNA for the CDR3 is TGTGCCAGCAGCGGGGGACAGGGAAGGACCGGGGAGCTGTTTTTT.

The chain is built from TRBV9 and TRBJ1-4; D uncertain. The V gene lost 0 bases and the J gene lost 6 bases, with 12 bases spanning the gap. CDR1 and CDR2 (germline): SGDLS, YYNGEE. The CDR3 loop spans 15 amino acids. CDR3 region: CASSVEAEGHEKLFF. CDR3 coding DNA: TGTGCCAGCAGCGTAGAGGCAGAGGGCCATGAAAAACTGTTTTTT. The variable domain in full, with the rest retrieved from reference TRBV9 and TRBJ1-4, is DSGVTQTPKHLITATGQRVTLRCSPRSGDLSVYWYQQSLDQGLQFLIQYYNGEERAKGNILERFSAQQFPDLHSELNLSSLELGDSALYFCASSVEAEGHEKLFFGSGTQLSVL.

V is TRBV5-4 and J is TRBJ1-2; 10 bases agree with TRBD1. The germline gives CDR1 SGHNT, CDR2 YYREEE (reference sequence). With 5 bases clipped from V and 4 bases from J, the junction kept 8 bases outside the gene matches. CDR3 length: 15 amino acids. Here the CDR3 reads CASRGWTGGGYGYTF. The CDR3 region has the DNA TGTGCCAGCAGGGGGTGGACAGGGGGAGGCTATGGCTACACCTTC.

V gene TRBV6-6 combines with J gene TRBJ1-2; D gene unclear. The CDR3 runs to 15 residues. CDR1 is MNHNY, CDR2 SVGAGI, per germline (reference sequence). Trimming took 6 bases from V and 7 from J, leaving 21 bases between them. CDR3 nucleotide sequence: TGTGCCAGCAGAACGAAGGAGGGAATGGCCTCTGGCTACACCTTC. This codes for CASRTKEGMASGYTF.

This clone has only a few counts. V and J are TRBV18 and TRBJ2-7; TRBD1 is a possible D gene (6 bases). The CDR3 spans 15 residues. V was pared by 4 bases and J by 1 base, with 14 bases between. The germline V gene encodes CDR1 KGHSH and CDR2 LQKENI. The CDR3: CASSLGGQPSYEQYF. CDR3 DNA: TGTGCCAGCTCACTTGGAGGACAGCCGTCCTACGAGCAGTACTTC.

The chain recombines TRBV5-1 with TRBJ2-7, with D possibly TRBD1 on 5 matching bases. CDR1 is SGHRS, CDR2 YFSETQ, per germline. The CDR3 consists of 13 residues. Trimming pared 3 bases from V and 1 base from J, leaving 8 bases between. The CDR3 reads CASSSTESYEQYF. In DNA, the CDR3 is TGCGCCAGCAGCTCGACAGAGTCCTACGAGCAGTACTTC.

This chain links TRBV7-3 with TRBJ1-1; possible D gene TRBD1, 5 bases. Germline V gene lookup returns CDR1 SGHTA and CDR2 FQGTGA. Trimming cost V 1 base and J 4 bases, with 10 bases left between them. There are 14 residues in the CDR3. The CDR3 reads CASSLRGDSTEAFF. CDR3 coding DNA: TGTGCCAGCAGCTTAAGAGGAGACAGCACTGAAGCTTTCTTT. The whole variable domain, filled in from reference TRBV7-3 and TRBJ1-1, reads GAGVSQTPSNKVTEKGKYVELRCDPISGHTALYWYRQSLGQGPEFLIYFQGTGAADDSGLPNDRFFAVRPEGSVSTLKIQRTERGDSAVYLCASSLRGDSTEAFFGQGTRLTVV.

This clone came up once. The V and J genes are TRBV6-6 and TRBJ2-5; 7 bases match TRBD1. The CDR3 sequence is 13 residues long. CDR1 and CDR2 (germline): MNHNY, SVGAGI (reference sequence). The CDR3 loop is CGTGYRVGETQYF. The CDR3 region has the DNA TGTGGGACAGGATACAGGGTCGGAGAGACCCAGTACTTC.

In DNA form, the CDR3 reads TGTGCCAGCAGTGATGGACAGGGATCCTATAATTCACCCCTCCACTTT. Its protein product is CASSDGQGSYNSPLHF. This rearrangement joins TRBV6-4 to TRBJ1-6; 8 bases line up with TRBD1. Germline V lookup: CDR1 MRHNA, CDR2 SNTAGT. This CDR3 contains 16 residues. V was clipped by 3 bases and J by 1 base; unmatched bases: 2.